The 8 T cell receptor beta chains presented below share a single source sample, sequenced in a study of blood T cell repertoires in COVID-19. Profiling relied on immunoSEQ multiplex PCR, and the TCRdb table lists in-frame clones only, not all of them. Of roughly 83,000 clones listed, around 86% are singletons. The sequencing input was peripheral blood. The receptors originated from a man at least 80 years old with active or convalescent COVID-19.

With regard to this clone: This CDR3 is also generated by other DNA sequences in the sample. V and J are TRBV19 and TRBJ1-1, with D possibly matching TRBD1 (5 bases). CDR3 length: 14 amino acids. V lost 3 bases to trimming and J lost 3 bases, with 11 bases between them. Germline V CDR1 and CDR2: LNHDA, SQIVND (reference sequence). CDR3 bases: TGTGCCAGTAGTATGGTAGGGGCGGACACTGAAGCTTTCTTT. As protein: CASSMVGADTEAFF. The variable domain in full, with the rest retrieved from reference TRBV19 and TRBJ1-1, is DGGITQSPKYLFRKEGQNVTLSCEQNLNHDAMYWYRQDPGQGLRLIYYSQIVNDFQKGDIAEGYSVSREKKESFPLTVTSAQKNPTAFYLCASSMVGADTEAFFGQGTRLTVV.

This rearrangement joins TRBV28 to TRBJ2-7, with D possibly being TRBD2 (6 bases). CDR1 and CDR2 (germline): MDHEN, SYDVKM. Trimming shortened V by 6 bases and J by 4 bases, and 16 bases separated the two germline ends. This CDR3 is built from 14 residues. CDR3 sequence (DNA): TGTGCCAGCAGAGGAGGGACGCTGGCTTACGAGCAGTACGTC. Its translation: CASRGGTLAYEQYV.

V and J are TRBV10-1 and TRBJ2-3, with 7 positions matching TRBD2. The germline CDR1 and CDR2 sequences are WNHNN and SYGVQD (reference sequence). The length of the CDR3 is 14 residues. The V segment lost 3 bases and the J segment 5 bases; nucleotides outside the gene matches: 5. The CDR3 nucleotides are TGCGCCAGCAGTGACGGCGGGGGTCAAGATACGCAGTATTTT. This translates into CASSDGGGQDTQYF.

The chain uses TRBV6-1 and TRBJ1-2, with unresolved D. In germline, CDR1 is MNHNS, CDR2 SASEGT. The ends were cut back, 0 bases at V and 9 bases at J, with 11 bases in the middle. The CDR3 is made up of 13 amino acids. The CDR3, as DNA: TGTGCCAGCAGTGAAGCACGGAGCGATAGCTACACCTTC. Translated, it gives CASSEARSDSYTF.

The chain employs TRBV9 and TRBJ2-2, with D uncertain. The CDR3 is 14 amino acids. The V and J ends lost 0 bases and 5 bases respectively, with 8 bases between them. Germline assignment: CDR1 SGDLS and CDR2 YYNGEE. The CDR3 nucleotides read TGTGCCAGCAGCGTAGTTGGAGCGACCGGGGAGCTGTTTTTT. Its protein is CASSVVGATGELFF. The whole variable domain, filled in from reference TRBV9 and TRBJ2-2, reads DSGVTQTPKHLITATGQRVTLRCSPRSGDLSVYWYQQSLDQGLQFLIQYYNGEERAKGNILERFSAQQFPDLHSELNLSSLELGDSALYFCASSVVGATGELFFGEGSRLTVL.

The rearrangement links TRBV19 to TRBJ1-4; tentatively, D is TRBD1 (5 bases). Germline assignment: CDR1 LNHDA and CDR2 SQIVND (reference sequence). The CDR3 length is 13 residues. Trimming stripped 5 bases from V and 7 bases from J, with 11 bases between. The CDR3 sequence is CASSQAQGEKLFF. CDR3 nucleotides: TGTGCCAGTAGTCAGGCCCAGGGTGAAAAACTGTTTTTT.

The gene calls are TRBV29-1 and TRBJ1-4; 7 bases agree with TRBD1. Germline loops: CDR1 SQVTM, CDR2 ANQGSEA. Losses at the gene ends were 2 bases for V and 7 bases for J; bases not matched to a gene: 7. The CDR3 runs 14 residues. The CDR3 region has the DNA TGCAGCGTTGAATCGGCAGGGGGTGGTGAAAAACTGTTTTTT. Amino acid sequence: CSVESAGGGEKLFF.

The CDR3 DNA follows: TGTGCCAGCAGCGGCCCGAGGGGGATAGCGAACACTGAAGCTTTCTTT. It encodes CASSGPRGIANTEAFF. The rearrangement joins TRBV7-9 to TRBJ1-1, with D perhaps TRBD1 (6 bases). Germline loops: CDR1 SEHNR, CDR2 FQNEAQ (reference sequence). Trimming took 5 bases from V and 1 from J, leaving 17 bases between them. This CDR3 has 16 residues.